This T cell receptor (gamma chain) originates from a study of Vδ1+ human thymocytes. General study findings and limits: In the thymus, TRG and TRD repertoires looked highly polyclonal with Gaussian CDR3 lengths. Unlike peripheral blood Vdelta1+ controls, thymic delta-chain sequences included 20% to 25% Vdelta2 and few Vdelta3.

Germline lookup yields CDR1 VTNTFY and CDR2 YDVSTARD (reference sequence). The CDR3 loop spans 16 amino acids. Losses at the gene ends were 2 bases for V and 11 bases for J; bases not matched to a gene: 21. There are a few counts of this clone. The antigen is not known. Thymocytes were sorted as CD3+ TCRVdelta1+ TCRVdelta2- after alphabeta T cell depletion. The template was reverse-transcribed extracted RNA. CDR3 amplicons came from multiplex PCR with pooled V-gene forward and constant-region reverse primers. TCRdb re-called the multiplex PCR reads through CATT. The sample shows approximately 20,000 gamma-chain clones, roughly 15% of them seen only once.

This chain connects TRGV3 to TRGJ1 or TRGJ2. The clonotype originates from a child less than two years old who had congenital heart surgery. Specimen: Vdelta1+ gamma-delta thymocytes from the thymus. The subset denotes: FACS-sorted CD3+ TCRalphabeta- TCRVdelta1+ TCRVdelta2- thymocytes. CDR3 sequence reads: CATWDKISWGGSEKLF. For the CDR3, the DNA is TGTGCCACCTGGGACAAAATTTCCTGGGGGGGATCGGAGAAACTCTTT.